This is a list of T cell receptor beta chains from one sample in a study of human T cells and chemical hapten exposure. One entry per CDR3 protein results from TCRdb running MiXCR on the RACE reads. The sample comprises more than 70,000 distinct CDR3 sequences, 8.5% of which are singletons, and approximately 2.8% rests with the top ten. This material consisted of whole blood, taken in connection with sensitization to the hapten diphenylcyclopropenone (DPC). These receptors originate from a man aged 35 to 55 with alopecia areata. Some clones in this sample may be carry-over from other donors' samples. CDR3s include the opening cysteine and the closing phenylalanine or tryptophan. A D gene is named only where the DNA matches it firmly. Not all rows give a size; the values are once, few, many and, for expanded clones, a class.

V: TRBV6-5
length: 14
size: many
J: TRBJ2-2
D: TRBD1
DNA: TGTGCCAGCAGTCAGAACAGGGGGTCCGGGGAGCTGTTTTTT
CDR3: CASSQNRGSGELFF

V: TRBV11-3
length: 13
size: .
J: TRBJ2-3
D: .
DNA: TGTGCCAGCAGCTTGGTTCTAGGAGATACGCAGTATTTT
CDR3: CASSLVLGDTQYF

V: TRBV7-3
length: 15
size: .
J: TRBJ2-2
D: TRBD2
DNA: TGTGCCAGCAGCCCGACTAGCGGGAACACCGGGGAGCTGTTTTTT
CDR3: CASSPTSGNTGELFF

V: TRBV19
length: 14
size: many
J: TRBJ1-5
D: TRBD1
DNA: TGTGCCAGTAGTGGAACAGGGGTAACTCAGCCCCAGCATTTT
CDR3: CASSGTGVTQPQHF

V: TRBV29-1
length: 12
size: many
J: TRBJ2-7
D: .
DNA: TGCAGCGTTGGGGACAACTCCTACGAGCAGTACTTC
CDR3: CSVGDNSYEQYF

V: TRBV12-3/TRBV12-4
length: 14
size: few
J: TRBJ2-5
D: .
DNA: TGTGCCAGCAGGGACACGCAAAAGGAAGAGACCCAGTACTTC
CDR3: CASRDTQKEETQYF

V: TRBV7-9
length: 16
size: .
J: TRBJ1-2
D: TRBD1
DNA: TGTGCCAGCAGCTCGTTGGGGGGACAGGGCGCCTATGGCTACACCTTC
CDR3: CASSSLGGQGAYGYTF

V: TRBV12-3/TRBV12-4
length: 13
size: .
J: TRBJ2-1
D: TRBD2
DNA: TGTGCCAGCAGTCCCGGGGGGGTTGGTGAGCAGTTCTTC
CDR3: CASSPGGVGEQFF

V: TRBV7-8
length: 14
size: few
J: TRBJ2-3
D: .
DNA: TGTGCCAGCAGCCCACTGGTGAGCACAGATACGCAGTATTTT
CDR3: CASSPLVSTDTQYF

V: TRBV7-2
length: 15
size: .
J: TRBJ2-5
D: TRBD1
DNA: TGTGCCAGCAGCCCCAGTACAGGGGGCGAGGAGACCCAGTACTTC
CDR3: CASSPSTGGEETQYF

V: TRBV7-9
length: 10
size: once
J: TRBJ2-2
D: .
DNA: TGTGCCAGGATGACCGGGGAGCTGTTTTTT
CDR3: CARMTGELFF

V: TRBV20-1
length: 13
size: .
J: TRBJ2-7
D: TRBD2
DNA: TGCAGTGCCCGAAAGCGGGAGCGTTACGAGCAGTACTTC
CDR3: CSARKRERYEQYF

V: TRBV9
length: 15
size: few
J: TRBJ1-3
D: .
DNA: TGTGCCAGCAGCGTAGGGTCGGTCTCTGGAAACACCATATATTTT
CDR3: CASSVGSVSGNTIYF

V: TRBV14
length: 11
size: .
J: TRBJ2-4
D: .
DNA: TGTGCCAGCAGCCAAGATAACATTCAGTACTTC
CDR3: CASSQDNIQYF

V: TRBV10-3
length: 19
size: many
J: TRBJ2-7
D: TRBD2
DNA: TGTGCCATCAGTGAGTCTCCGGGACTAGCGGGACCCCGGACCTACGAGCAGTACTTC
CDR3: CAISESPGLAGPRTYEQYF

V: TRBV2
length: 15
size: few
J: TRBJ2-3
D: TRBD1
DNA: TGTGCCAGCAGTGAAAGGACAGGGGCCACAGATACGCAGTATTTT
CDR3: CASSERTGATDTQYF

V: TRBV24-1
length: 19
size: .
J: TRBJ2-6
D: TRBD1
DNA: TGTGCCACCAGTGAACCTCCGGGACAGGGGGCCTCTGGGGCCAACGTCCTGACTTTC
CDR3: CATSEPPGQGASGANVLTF

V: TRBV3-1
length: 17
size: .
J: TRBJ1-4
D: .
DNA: TGTGCCAGCAGCCTCGCACTGGAGGGACTAACTAATGAAAAACTGTTTTTT
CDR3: CASSLALEGLTNEKLFF

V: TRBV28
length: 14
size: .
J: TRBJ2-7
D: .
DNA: TGTGCCAGCAGTCCCCAGCTGGTGGTCTACGAGCAGTACTTC
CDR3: CASSPQLVVYEQYF

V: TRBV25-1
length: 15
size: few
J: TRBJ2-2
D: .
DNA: TGTGCCAGCAGTGACGTGACAGCGAACACCGGGGAGCTGTTTTTT
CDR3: CASSDVTANTGELFF

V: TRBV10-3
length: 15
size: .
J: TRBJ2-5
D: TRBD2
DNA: TGTGCCATCAGTGAACAGCGGGAGGGCCTAAAGACCCAGTACTTC
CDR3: CAISEQREGLKTQYF

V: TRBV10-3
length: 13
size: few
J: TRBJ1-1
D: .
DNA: TGTGCCATGGGGGACTCCGAGAACACTGAAGCTTTCTTT
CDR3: CAMGDSENTEAFF

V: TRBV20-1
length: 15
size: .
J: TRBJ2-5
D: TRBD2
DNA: TGCAGTGCTAGTGGGCTAGCGGGCCTCGGGGAGACCCAGTACTTC
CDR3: CSASGLAGLGETQYF

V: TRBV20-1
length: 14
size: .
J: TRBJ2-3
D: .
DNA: TGCAGTGCTAGAGCCCAACCGCAGGCAGATACGCAGTATTTT
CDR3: CSARAQPQADTQYF

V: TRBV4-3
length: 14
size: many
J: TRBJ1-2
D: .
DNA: TGCGCCAGCAGCCAATCAGACAGGAACTATGGCTACACCTTC
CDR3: CASSQSDRNYGYTF

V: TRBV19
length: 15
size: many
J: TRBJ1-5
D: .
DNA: TGTGCCAGTAGTATTTGGAAGAGTAGCAATCAGCCCCAGCATTTT
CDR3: CASSIWKSSNQPQHF

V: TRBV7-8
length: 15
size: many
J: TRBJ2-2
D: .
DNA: TGTGCCAGCAGCTCCCCCTCGGTTCGAACCGGGGAGCTGTTTTTT
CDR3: CASSSPSVRTGELFF

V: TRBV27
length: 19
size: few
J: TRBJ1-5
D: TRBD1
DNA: TGTGCCAGCAGTTCGAGGGGGCCTGTTGGGTTGATCAGCAATCAGCCCCAGCATTTT
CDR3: CASSSRGPVGLISNQPQHF

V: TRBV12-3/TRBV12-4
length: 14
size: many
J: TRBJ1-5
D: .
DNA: TGTGCCACCAGTTTAGCAGGGCCCTGGCAGCCCCAGCATTTT
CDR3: CATSLAGPWQPQHF

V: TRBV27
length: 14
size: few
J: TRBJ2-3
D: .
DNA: TGTGCCAGCAGTTTAGGCGCTAGCACAGATACGCAGTATTTT
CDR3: CASSLGASTDTQYF

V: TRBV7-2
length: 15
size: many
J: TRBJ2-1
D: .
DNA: TGTGCCAGCAGCTTCTCAGATAGCTCCTACAATGAGCAGTTCTTC
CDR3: CASSFSDSSYNEQFF

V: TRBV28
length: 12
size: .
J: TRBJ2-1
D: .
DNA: TGTGCCAGCAGTCCCCGACAGGATGAGCAGTTCTTC
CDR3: CASSPRQDEQFF

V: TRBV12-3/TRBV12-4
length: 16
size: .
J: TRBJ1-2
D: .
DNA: TGTGCCAGCAGCACAACCTCAGGGGACTCTGGCTATGGCTACACCTTC
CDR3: CASSTTSGDSGYGYTF

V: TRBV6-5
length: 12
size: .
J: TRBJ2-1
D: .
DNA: TGTGCCAGCAGTGAGAGCTACAATGAGCAGTTCTTC
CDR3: CASSESYNEQFF

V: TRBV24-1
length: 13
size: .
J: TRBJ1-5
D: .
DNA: TGTGCCACCATGAGGGGTAGCAATCAGCCCCAGCATTTT
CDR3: CATMRGSNQPQHF

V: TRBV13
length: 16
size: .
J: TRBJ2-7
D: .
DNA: TGTGCCAGCAGTTATACGACAGGCCTCAGCTCCTACGAGCAGTACTTC
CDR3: CASSYTTGLSSYEQYF

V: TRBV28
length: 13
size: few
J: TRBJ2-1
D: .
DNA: TGTGCCAGCAGTTTACCGGGGAACAATGAGCAGTTCTTC
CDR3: CASSLPGNNEQFF

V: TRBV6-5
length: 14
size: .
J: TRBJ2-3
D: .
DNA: TGTGCCAGCAGTTACTCGTTTAACACAGATACGCAGTATTTT
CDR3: CASSYSFNTDTQYF

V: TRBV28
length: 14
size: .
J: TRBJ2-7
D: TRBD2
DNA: TGTGCCAGCAGTATCCGGGACTACTCCTACGAGCAGTACTTC
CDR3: CASSIRDYSYEQYF

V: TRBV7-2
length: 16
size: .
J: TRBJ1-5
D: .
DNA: TGTGCCAGCAGCTTAGAGGCGGTGCCTTCCAATCAGCCCCAGCATTTT
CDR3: CASSLEAVPSNQPQHF

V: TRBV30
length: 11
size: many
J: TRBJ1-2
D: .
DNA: TGTGCCTGCAACAGGGAGTTCGGCTACACCTTC
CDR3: CACNREFGYTF

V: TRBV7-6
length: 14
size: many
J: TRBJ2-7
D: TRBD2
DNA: TGTGCCAGCAGCTTAGGGCTAGCGGGAGTCGAGCAGTACTTC
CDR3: CASSLGLAGVEQYF

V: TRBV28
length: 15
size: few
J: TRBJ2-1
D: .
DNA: TGTGCCAGCAGTTTAGGCGGGATCCCTTTCGGGGAGCAGTTCTTC
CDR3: CASSLGGIPFGEQFF

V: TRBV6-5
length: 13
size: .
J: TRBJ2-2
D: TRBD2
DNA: TGTGCCAGCAGCTTAGGACTAGCCGGGGAGCTGTTTTTT
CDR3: CASSLGLAGELFF

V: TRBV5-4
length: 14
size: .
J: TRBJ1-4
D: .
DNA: TGTGCCAGCAGCCCACAGGGAGAGAATGATAAACTGTTTTTT
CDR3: CASSPQGENDKLFF

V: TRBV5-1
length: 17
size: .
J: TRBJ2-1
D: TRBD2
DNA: TGCGCCAGCAGCGGGACTAGCGGGGCTAGCTCCTACAATGAGCAGTTCTTC
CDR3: CASSGTSGASSYNEQFF

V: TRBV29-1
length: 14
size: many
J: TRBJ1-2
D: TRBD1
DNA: TGCAGCGCCGGCCGGGACAGGGACCCCTATGGCTACACCTTC
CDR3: CSAGRDRDPYGYTF

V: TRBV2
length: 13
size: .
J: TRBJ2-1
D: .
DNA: TGTGCCAGCAGTGTACTAGGGCTCAATGAGCAGTTCTTC
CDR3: CASSVLGLNEQFF

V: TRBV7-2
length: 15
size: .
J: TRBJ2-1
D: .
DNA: TGTGCCAGCAGCTTCCACGCGGGACAGTACAATGAGCAGTTCTTC
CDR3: CASSFHAGQYNEQFF

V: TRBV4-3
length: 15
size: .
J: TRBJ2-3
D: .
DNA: TGCGCCAGCAGCCCCCTGGGCGGGTTCACAGATACGCAGTATTTT
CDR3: CASSPLGGFTDTQYF

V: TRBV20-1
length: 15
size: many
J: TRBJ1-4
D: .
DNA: TGCAGTGCTAGAGATCCGAAACACCCGAATGAAAAACTGTTTTTT
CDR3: CSARDPKHPNEKLFF

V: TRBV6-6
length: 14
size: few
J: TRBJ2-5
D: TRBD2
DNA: TGTGCCAGCACTTTAGCGGGGTATCAAGAGACCCAGTACTTC
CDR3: CASTLAGYQETQYF

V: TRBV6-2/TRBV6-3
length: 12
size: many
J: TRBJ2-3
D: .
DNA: TGTGCCAGCACCTCCAGGGCAGATACGCAGTATTTT
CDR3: CASTSRADTQYF

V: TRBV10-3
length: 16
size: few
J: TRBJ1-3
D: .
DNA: TGTGCCATCAGTGAGTCATTTCAGAGCTCTGGAAACACCATATATTTT
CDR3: CAISESFQSSGNTIYF

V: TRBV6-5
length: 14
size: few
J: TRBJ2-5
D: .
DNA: TGTGCCAGCAGTTACTCGACCAGTCAAGAGACCCAGTACTTC
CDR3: CASSYSTSQETQYF